Presented here are 29 T cell receptor beta chains from one specimen sequenced in a study of graft-versus-host responses after intestinal transplantation. TCRdb's copy holds only in-frame clones and misses some; the assay was immunoSEQ multiplex PCR. The sample consists of approximately 94,000 clones, roughly nine tenths of them appearing once. These receptors' targets are unknown. This sample comprised unstimulated CD4+ T cells sorted from spleen or lymph node cells, obtained before transplant. The receptors originated from a human donor who was the organ donor for an intestinal transplant.

This clone turned up a few times. The J gene is TRBJ1-5, the V gene TRBV28; D not resolved. This CDR3 comprises 9 residues. V lost 8 bases and J 7 bases, leaving 3 bases between the germline ends. Looked up from germline, CDR1 is MDHEN and CDR2 is SYDVKM. The CDR3, as DNA: TGTGCCAGCGGGCAGCCCCAGCATTTT. Translated, it gives CASGQPQHF.

The gene calls are TRBV30 and TRBJ1-2; D perhaps matches TRBD1 (6 bases). In germline, CDR1 is GTSNPN, CDR2 SVGIG (reference sequence). The CDR3 covers 12 residues. The V and J ends lost 0 bases and 7 bases respectively, with 9 bases between them. The CDR3 coding sequence is TGTGCCTGGAGTGTAGGGGGGCCTGGCTACACCTTC. This sequence encodes CAWSVGGPGYTF.

The V and J genes are TRBV28 and TRBJ2-2; D uncertain. In germline, CDR1 is MDHEN, CDR2 SYDVKM. Between the trimmed V and J ends, which lost 3 bases and 1 base, there was a span of 6 bases. The CDR3 is made up of 14 amino acids. The CDR3 nucleotides read TGTGCCAGCAGTTTTCCCAGGAACACCGGGGAGCTGTTTTTT. Its protein product is CASSFPRNTGELFF.

The chain combines TRBV30 with TRBJ1-2; the D gene is possibly TRBD1 (6 bases). Trimming cost V 0 bases and J 5 bases, with 10 bases left between them. The V gene's germline CDR1 is GTSNPN and CDR2 SVGIG (reference sequence). The CDR3 sequence is 13 residues long. The CDR3 sequence is CAWSVTGRYGYTF. The CDR3 DNA sequence: TGTGCCTGGAGTGTTACAGGGCGGTATGGCTACACCTTC.

The chain recombines TRBV7-3 with TRBJ1-1, with no clear D. The CDR3 is 14 residues long. Germline CDR1 and CDR2: SGHTA and FQGTGA. The V end lost 5 bases, the J end lost 0 bases, and 10 bases lay between the germline ends. The CDR3 bases are TGTGCCAGCAGCCCTGAAAGGGTGAACACTGAAGCTTTCTTT. The encoded protein is CASSPERVNTEAFF.

In this sample, this clone turned up once. The rearrangement joins TRBV7-2 to TRBJ2-3, with TRBD2 matching over 10 bases. Germline V gene data show CDR1 as SGHTA and CDR2 as FQGNSA. The V and J ends lost 2 bases and 7 bases, in that order; junction bases with no gene match: 12. There are 17 residues in the CDR3. The chain's CDR3 is CASSLWGSSGGGYTQYF. The DNA for the CDR3 is TGTGCCAGCAGCTTATGGGGGTCTAGCGGGGGAGGGTATACGCAGTATTTT. The full variable domain, in which reference TRBV7-2 and TRBJ2-3 provide the parts outside the CDR3, is GAGVSQSPSNKVTEKGKDVELRCDPISGHTALYWYRQSLGQGLEFLIYFQGNSAPDKSGLPSDRFSAERTGGSVSTLTIQRTQQEDSAVYLCASSLWGSSGGGYTQYFGPGTRLTVL.

CDR3: CASSRESPGPQETQYF. CDR3 DNA: TGTGCCAGCAGCCGGGAAAGCCCCGGGCCACAAGAGACCCAGTACTTC. The chain links TRBV5-4 to TRBJ2-5; possible D gene TRBD2, 5 bases. Trimming stripped 4 bases from V and 2 bases from J, with 18 bases between. This CDR3 has 16 amino acids. From germline, CDR1 is SGHNT and CDR2 YYREEE (reference sequence).

The CDR3 reads CASSTGESTGANVLTF. The CDR3 bases are TGTGCCAGTAGTACAGGGGAGTCGACCGGGGCCAACGTCCTGACTTTC. V gene TRBV19 combines with J gene TRBJ2-6, with D possibly TRBD1 on 6 matching bases. Trimming removed 4 bases at V and 4 bases at J, with 14 bases between. The CDR3 has 16 amino acids. Germline CDR1 is LNHDA and CDR2 is SQIVND (reference sequence).

V gene TRBV18 combines with J gene TRBJ1-1; D possibly corresponds to TRBD1 (6 bases). Deletions cut 4 bases from V and 0 bases from J, with 21 bases between. The CDR3 totals 18 residues. The germline gives CDR1 KGHSH, CDR2 LQKENI. CDR3 amino acids: CASSLLKQGGSMNTEAFF. As DNA, the CDR3 is TGTGCCAGCTCACTTCTCAAACAAGGGGGATCTATGAACACTGAAGCTTTCTTT. Full variable domain (missing parts from reference TRBV18 and TRBJ1-1): NAGVMQNPRHLVRRRGQEARLRCSPMKGHSHVYWYRQLPEEGLKFMVYLQKENIIDESGMPKERFSAEFPKEGPSILRIQQVVRGDSAAYFCASSLLKQGGSMNTEAFFGQGTRLTVV.

The gene calls are TRBV7-2 and TRBJ2-5; no definite D call. Gene TRBJ2-7 matches the end of the DNA better, so the J call may be wrong. Germline V lookup: CDR1 SGHTA, CDR2 FQGNSA. The length of the CDR3 is 15 residues. The CDR3 here is CASSLLWTPPSEQYF. DNA for the CDR3: TGTGCCAGCAGCTTACTATGGACCCCGCCATCCGAGCAGTACTTC.

V is TRBV4-1 and J is TRBJ1-2; D remains unclear. This CDR3 has 15 amino acids. Per the germline V gene, CDR1 is MGHRA and CDR2 is YSYEKL. The V end was cut by 4 bases, the J end by 8 bases, with 20 bases between. CDR3 sequence (DNA): TGCGCCAGCAGCCGCCCCGGTTGGGAGAGAGGAGGCTACACCTTC. Translation: CASSRPGWERGGYTF.

The chain employs TRBV28 and TRBJ1-2; D is perhaps TRBD1 (6 bases). Germline V gives CDR1 MDHEN, CDR2 SYDVKM. V was trimmed by 5 bases and J by 4 bases, leaving 11 bases between them. This CDR3 has 13 amino acids. The CDR3 coding sequence is TGTGCCAGCAGTGGACAGCTCCTCTATGGCTACACCTTC. It specifies CASSGQLLYGYTF.

This clone appeared once. CDR3 in amino acids: CAWNSRPGGNQPQHF. The CDR3 nucleotides are TGTGCCTGGAATTCCCGGCCAGGGGGGAATCAGCCCCAGCATTTT. The chain links TRBV30 to TRBJ1-5; 7 bases line up with TRBD1. The CDR3 is 15 amino acids. V trimming: 4 bases; J trimming: 4 bases; junction bases outside the gene matches: 10. The germline CDR1 and CDR2 sequences are GTSNPN and SVGIG (reference sequence).

The rearrangement uses TRBV7-3 and TRBJ2-3; D uncertain. CDR1 SGHTA and CDR2 FQGTGA come from the germline V gene. V was shortened by 4 bases and J by 1 base, with 15 bases between the two germline ends. This CDR3 region has 16 residues. CDR3 coding DNA: TGTGCCAGCAGCTCCGGTGGCCCACCGGGCACAGATACGCAGTATTTT. Translation: CASSSGGPPGTDTQYF.

The J gene is TRBJ2-7, the V gene TRBV2, with TRBD2 as a possible D gene (5 bases). Germline CDR1 SNHLY, CDR2 FYNNEI. CDR3 length equals 15 residues. V dropped 7 bases and J dropped 3 bases, with 19 bases sitting between them. DNA for the CDR3: TGTGCCAGCACCCCGGAGGTGGGGTTACACTACGAGCAGTACTTC. Residues: CASTPEVGLHYEQYF.

This chain uses TRBV19 with TRBJ1-2, with D possibly TRBD1 on 5 matching bases. The CDR3 totals 14 residues. The germline V gene has CDR1 LNHDA and CDR2 SQIVND (reference sequence). Trimming removed 7 bases from V and 8 bases from J, with 20 bases in between. The CDR3 protein is CASTPTGRERGYTF. In DNA form, the CDR3 reads TGTGCCAGTACCCCAACCGGCAGGGAGAGGGGCTACACCTTC. The full variable domain, its missing parts supplied by reference TRBV19 and TRBJ1-2, is DGGITQSPKYLFRKEGQNVTLSCEQNLNHDAMYWYRQDPGQGLRLIYYSQIVNDFQKGDIAEGYSVSREKKESFPLTVTSAQKNPTAFYLCASTPTGRERGYTFGSGTRLTVV.

CDR3 loop: CASSRDRGREQYF. The DNA of the CDR3 is TGTGCCAGCAGTCGGGACAGGGGGCGCGAGCAGTACTTC. This chain joins TRBV6-6 and TRBJ2-7; 12 positions agree with TRBD1. V shed 5 bases, J shed 6 bases, and the junction held 2 bases outside the gene matches. This CDR3 has 13 residues. In germline, CDR1 is MNHNY, CDR2 SVGAGI (reference sequence).

The chain recombines TRBV6-5 with TRBJ2-5; 7 bases align to TRBD2. This CDR3 region has 15 residues. Per the germline V gene, CDR1 is MNHEY and CDR2 is SVGAGI. After removal of 0 bases from V and 5 bases from J, the junction contained 6 bases not matched to a gene. This CDR3 is CASSYSGSGWETQYF. The CDR3 DNA reads TGTGCCAGCAGTTACTCCGGTAGCGGGTGGGAGACCCAGTACTTC.

This chain uses TRBV20-1 with TRBJ2-7; no clear D. The CDR3 runs to 10 residues. CDR1 is DFQATT and CDR2 is SNEGSKA in the germline V gene (reference sequence). V was clipped by 8 bases and J by 0 bases, with 5 bases between them. The CDR3 region is CSPTSYEQYF. The CDR3 DNA is TGCAGTCCGACCTCCTACGAGCAGTACTTC.

A single count supports this clone. Written as DNA, the CDR3 is TGTGCCAGCAGCTTGTCCCCAATGAACACTGAAGCTTTCTTT. The encoded protein is CASSLSPMNTEAFF. The rearrangement joins TRBV5-4 to TRBJ1-1; D ambiguous. Germline values: CDR1 SGHNT, CDR2 YYREEE (reference sequence). The CDR3 sequence is 14 residues long. Trimming cost V 1 base and J 0 bases, with 7 bases left between them.

This clone occurred once. V and J are TRBV6-5 and TRBJ2-3; the D is unclear. This CDR3 is built from 11 residues. Trimming stripped 5 bases from V and 6 bases from J, with 6 bases between. Germline CDR1 MNHEY, CDR2 SVGAGI. Here the CDR3 reads CASSRFDTQYF. The CDR3 coding sequence is TGTGCCAGCAGTCGCTTTGATACGCAGTATTTT.

The rearrangement joins TRBV2 to TRBJ2-7, with 10 bases identical to TRBD1. The length of the CDR3 is 14 residues. Germline CDR1 reads SNHLY; CDR2 reads FYNNEI. The ends lost 7 bases at V and 3 bases at J; junction bases unmatched: 6. CDR3 nucleotides: TGTGCCAGCACCCTGGGACAGGGGATCTACGAGCAGTACTTC. Translated, it gives CASTLGQGIYEQYF.

This rearrangement joins TRBV25-1 to TRBJ2-1; D is ambiguous. Trimming pared 6 bases from V and 1 base from J, leaving 10 bases between. Per germline, CDR1 MGHDK and CDR2 SYGVNS. The CDR3 runs to 14 residues. CDR3 DNA: TGTGCCAGCAGGATGGGTGGGTCCTACAATGAGCAGTTCTTC. Translating gives CASRMGGSYNEQFF. Full variable domain (outside the CDR3, taken from reference TRBV25-1 and TRBJ2-1): EADIYQTPRYLVIGTGKKITLECSQTMGHDKMYWYQQDPGMELHLIHYSYGVNSTEKGDLSSESTVSRIRTEHFPLTLESARPSHTSQYLCASRMGGSYNEQFFGPGTRLTVL.

J is TRBJ1-6 and V is TRBV11-2; D is undetermined. Germline lookup yields CDR1 SGHAT and CDR2 FQNNGV. The CDR3 is 15 residues long. Trimming removed 1 base at V and 0 bases at J, with 4 bases between. CDR3 protein: CASSLGSSYNSPLHF. The CDR3, as DNA: TGTGCCAGCAGCTTAGGGAGCTCCTATAATTCACCCCTCCACTTT.

The chain couples TRBV28 to TRBJ1-2; a possible D gene is TRBD1 (5 bases). The CDR3 length is 15 residues. V was shortened by 10 bases and J by 3 bases, with 21 bases between the two germline ends. CDR1 MDHEN and CDR2 SYDVKM come from the germline V gene. The CDR3 loop reads CAIYYDSGDHYGYTF. CDR3 nucleotides: TGTGCCATCTATTATGACAGCGGCGATCACTATGGCTACACCTTC.

The chain uses TRBV4-1 and TRBJ2-7; D is unresolved. V lost 4 bases and J 4 bases, leaving 17 bases between the germline ends. The germline V gene has CDR1 MGHRA and CDR2 YSYEKL. The CDR3 sequence is 15 residues long. The CDR3 nucleotides are TGCGCCAGCAGCCCAGCCCTATCCCGAGGTTACGAGCAGTACTTC. Translation gives CASSPALSRGYEQYF.

In its sample, this clone was seen once. The rearrangement links TRBV21-1 to TRBJ2-1; TRBD2 is the table's D call, not checked against the DNA. TRBV21-1 is flagged as a pseudogene. The CDR3 covers 16 residues. This CDR3 is CASSITGLAGVGEQFF. For the CDR3, the DNA is TGTGCCAGCAGCATTACCGGACTAGCGGGGGTCGGCGAGCAGTTCTTC.

CDR3 protein: CATQRSGRGYNEQFF. CDR3 nucleotides: TGTGCCACTCAGCGGTCGGGCAGAGGATACAATGAGCAGTTCTTC. This chain links TRBV19 with TRBJ2-1; D is perhaps TRBD2 (5 bases). The CDR3 is 15 amino acids. The V gene's germline CDR1 is LNHDA and CDR2 SQIVND (reference sequence). Trimming removed 10 bases from V and 4 bases from J, with 20 bases in between.

The chain links TRBV5-1 to TRBJ1-2; D is undetermined. V gave up 0 bases and J gave up 3 bases, with 9 bases separating them. In germline, CDR1 is SGHRS, CDR2 YFSETQ. The CDR3 totals 14 residues. The CDR3, as DNA: TGCGCCAGCAGCTTGGAGACAAACGACTATGGCTACACCTTC. Residues: CASSLETNDYGYTF.